The 23 T cell receptor beta chains below were found in one sample sequenced in a study of T cell responses to AZD1222 COVID-19 vaccine. Clones were sequenced by immunoSEQ multiplex PCR, and TCRdb holds only the in-frame ones, with some missing. The sample yields some 120,000 clones, roughly nine tenths seen once. Here the sequenced sample was peripheral blood, taken on day 0 of AZD1222 vaccination. These receptors originate from an adult in good health.

The chain couples TRBV9 to TRBJ1-2, with D perhaps TRBD1 (5 bases). The germline CDR1 and CDR2 sequences are SGDLS and YYNGEE. This CDR3 is built from 15 residues. Trimming took off 0 bases at V and 5 bases at J, with 14 bases between the two ends. CDR3 DNA: TGTGCCAGCAGCGTAGCTCCGCAGGGCCAGTATGGCTACACCTTC. This translates into CASSVAPQGQYGYTF.

The V and J genes are TRBV4-1 and TRBJ2-3; D is undetermined. The CDR3 is 13 residues long. Trimming removed 4 bases from V and 3 bases from J, with 8 bases in between. Per germline, CDR1 MGHRA and CDR2 YSYEKL. CDR3 region: CASSLSRTDTQYF. In nucleotides, the CDR3 is TGCGCCAGCAGCCTATCCCGGACAGATACGCAGTATTTT.

The V call is TRBV7-2, the J call TRBJ1-4, with 7 positions matching TRBD1. The CDR3 is made up of 16 amino acids. Germline-derived CDR1 and CDR2 are SGHTA and FQGNSA. The V and J ends lost 5 bases and 2 bases, in that order; junction bases with no gene match: 8. CDR3 in amino acids: CASSAQTGLTNEKLFF. The CDR3 nucleotides read TGTGCCAGCAGCGCCCAGACAGGGTTGACTAATGAAAAACTGTTTTTT.

The V and J genes are TRBV5-1 and TRBJ2-7; maybe TRBD2 (5 bases). The length of the CDR3 is 16 residues. Looked up from germline, CDR1 is SGHRS and CDR2 is YFSETQ. V was clipped by 3 bases and J by 3 bases, with 19 bases between them. This chain's CDR3 is CASSSLGRGGDYEQYF. CDR3 sequence (DNA): TGCGCCAGCAGCTCGCTCGGACGCGGAGGTGACTACGAGCAGTACTTC.

The chain links TRBV9 to TRBJ2-7; 7 bases are a match to TRBD2. The germline CDR1 and CDR2 sequences are SGDLS and YYNGEE. Germline trimming cut 1 base from V and 4 bases from J; bases unmatched to any gene: 5. CDR3 length: 14 amino acids. This chain's CDR3 is CASSVTSEPYEQYF. The CDR3 DNA sequence: TGTGCCAGCAGCGTAACTAGCGAACCTTACGAGCAGTACTTC.

The rearrangement links TRBV20-1 to TRBJ1-5; D gene ambiguous. Germline V gene data show CDR1 as DFQATT and CDR2 as SNEGSKA (reference sequence). This CDR3 contains 15 residues. Trimming left V 3 bases short and J 1 base short, with 13 bases between. The CDR3 protein is CSASSGLGSNQPQHF. CDR3 DNA: TGCAGTGCTAGTAGTGGCCTTGGGAGCAATCAGCCCCAGCATTTT.

The chain is built from TRBV28 and TRBJ1-5; TRBD1 agrees at 10 bases. With V trimmed by 4 bases and J by 5 bases, 5 bases remained unmatched. The germline gives CDR1 MDHEN, CDR2 SYDVKM. The CDR3 contains 15 residues. The CDR3 DNA reads TGTGCCAGCAGTTGGGGGACAGGGGAACATCAGCCCCAGCATTTT. Protein: CASSWGTGEHQPQHF.

This clone was picked up a small number of times. The CDR3, as DNA: TGTGCCAGCAGTTTATTTGGACCCACGACGGGTCCCGGGGAGCTGTTTTTT. As protein: CASSLFGPTTGPGELFF. The chain has TRBV28 and TRBJ2-2; D ambiguous. The germline gives CDR1 MDHEN, CDR2 SYDVKM. The CDR3 contains 17 residues. Trimming took off 1 base at V and 6 bases at J, with 18 bases between the two ends. Using reference TRBV28 and TRBJ2-2 for the parts outside the CDR3, the full variable domain is DVKVTQSSRYLVKRTGEKVFLECVQDMDHENMFWYRQDPGLGLRLIYFSYDVKMKEKGDIPEGYSVSREKKERFSLILESASTNQTSMYLCASSLFGPTTGPGELFFGEGSRLTVL.

The V call is TRBV28, the J call TRBJ1-2; tentatively, D is TRBD1 (5 bases). The CDR3 sequence is 11 residues long. Trimming left V 8 bases short and J 7 bases short, with 11 bases between. Germline V gene data show CDR1 as MDHEN and CDR2 as SYDVKM. The CDR3: CASGRARGYTF. CDR3 DNA sequence: TGTGCCAGCGGCAGGGCCCGTGGCTACACCTTC.

This rearrangement joins TRBV7-3 to TRBJ2-6; tentatively, D is TRBD1 or TRBD2 (5 bases each). V lost 2 bases to trimming and J lost 0 bases, with 14 bases between them. Germline CDR1 reads SGHTA; CDR2 reads FQGTGA. CDR3 length: 18 residues. DNA of the CDR3: TGTGCCAGCAGCTTAGTAGGGACGGCCAACTCTGGGGCCAACGTCCTGACTTTC. The encoded protein is CASSLVGTANSGANVLTF. The full variable domain, its missing parts supplied by reference TRBV7-3 and TRBJ2-6, is GAGVSQTPSNKVTEKGKYVELRCDPISGHTALYWYRQSLGQGPEFLIYFQGTGAADDSGLPNDRFFAVRPEGSVSTLKIQRTERGDSAVYLCASSLVGTANSGANVLTFGAGSRLTVL.

The chain couples TRBV24-1 to TRBJ2-7; 10 positions agree with TRBD2. This CDR3 contains 15 residues. Germline V gene lookup returns CDR1 KGHDR and CDR2 SFDVKD. V shed 3 bases and J 5 bases; nucleotides not matched to a gene: 6. CDR3: CATSDGSGGANEQYF. CDR3 nucleotides: TGTGCCACCAGTGATGGGAGCGGGGGGGCCAACGAGCAGTACTTC.

This chain uses TRBV29-1 with TRBJ1-1; D is undetermined. The CDR3 is 13 residues long. The V gene's germline CDR1 is SQVTM and CDR2 ANQGSEA. The V and J ends lost 7 bases and 5 bases respectively, with 17 bases between them. The CDR3 spells CSALTPGGTEAFF. Written as DNA, the CDR3 is TGCAGCGCCTTGACCCCGGGAGGGACTGAAGCTTTCTTT.

The V and J genes are TRBV30 and TRBJ1-6; D call uncertain. V was cut by 2 bases and J by 9 bases, with 17 bases left in between. This CDR3 is built from 15 residues. In germline, CDR1 is GTSNPN, CDR2 SVGIG (reference sequence). This CDR3 reads CAWSFPWRGGSPLHF. As DNA, the CDR3 is TGTGCCTGGAGTTTCCCCTGGCGGGGAGGTTCACCCCTCCACTTT.

V is TRBV19 and J is TRBJ2-1, with D possibly TRBD2 on 5 matching bases. CDR3 size: 13 residues. Deletions cut 5 bases from V and 10 bases from J, with 15 bases between. Germline V gene lookup returns CDR1 LNHDA and CDR2 SQIVND (reference sequence). The CDR3 DNA reads TGTGCCAGTAGTCCCTCCAGCCAGCGGGAGCAGTTCTTC. Protein sequence: CASSPSSQREQFF.

This clone was seen more than once but under ten times. V and J are TRBV4-1 and TRBJ2-1, with D unclear. Germline loops: CDR1 MGHRA, CDR2 YSYEKL. V lost 4 bases and J 0 bases, leaving 4 bases between the germline ends. The CDR3 runs to 13 residues. The CDR3 loop reads CASSPSSYNEQFF. The CDR3 DNA sequence: TGCGCCAGCAGCCCAAGCTCCTACAATGAGCAGTTCTTC.

This chain links TRBV7-9 with TRBJ1-6; possibly TRBD1 for D (5 bases). CDR3 length: 14 amino acids. CDR1 is SEHNR and CDR2 is FQNEAQ in the germline V gene (reference sequence). The V and J ends lost 3 bases and 7 bases respectively, with 10 bases between them. The CDR3 DNA sequence: TGTGCCAGCAGCTTCGGGACGGGGAATTCACCCCTCCACTTT. It is translated as CASSFGTGNSPLHF. Full variable domain (outside the CDR3, taken from reference TRBV7-9 and TRBJ1-6): DTGVSQNPRHKITKRGQNVTFRCDPISEHNRLYWYRQTLGQGPEFLTYFQNEAQLEKSRLLSDRFSAERPKGSFSTLEIQRTEQGDSAMYLCASSFGTGNSPLHFGNGTRLTVT.

The rearrangement uses TRBV11-2 and TRBJ2-3, with D perhaps given as TRBD1 or TRBD2 (5 bases each). CDR3 length equals 16 residues. CDR1 and CDR2 from the germline V gene are SGHAT and FQNNGV. The ends were cut back, 6 bases at V and 0 bases at J, with 16 bases in the middle. For the CDR3, the DNA is TGTGCCAGCAGTATCTGGGGACGTTCTAGCACAGATACGCAGTATTTT. Its protein product is CASSIWGRSSTDTQYF.

The chain uses TRBV27 and TRBJ2-3, with TRBD2 identical over 7 bases. Germline V CDR1 and CDR2: MNHEY, SMNVEV (reference sequence). This CDR3 has 14 amino acids. V was pared by 2 bases and J by 1 base, with 0 bases of the junction left unmatched. The CDR3 sequence is CASSLAGGTDTQYF. Here the CDR3 DNA reads TGTGCCAGCAGTTTAGCGGGGGGCACAGATACGCAGTATTTT.

With regard to this clone: The same CDR3 is also encoded by other DNA sequences in this sample. The V gene is TRBV5-1, the J gene TRBJ2-5; a weak D match, TRBD2 (5 bases). The ends were cut back, 3 bases at V and 3 bases at J, with 9 bases in the middle. From germline, CDR1 is SGHRS and CDR2 YFSETQ. The CDR3 contains 13 residues. The CDR3 here is CASSSTGEETQYF. The DNA of the CDR3 is TGCGCCAGCAGCTCGACCGGGGAAGAGACCCAGTACTTC.

The J gene is TRBJ2-7, the V gene TRBV12-3 or TRBV12-4, with TRBD1 matching 7 bases. J gave up 6 bases and V 6 bases, and 8 bases lay outside the gene matches. This CDR3 has 13 amino acids. The CDR3 loop is CASSYMTGFEQYF. The CDR3 DNA follows: TGTGCCAGCAGCTACATGACAGGGTTCGAGCAGTACTTC.

The rearrangement joins TRBV9 to TRBJ2-5; D gene ambiguous. The ends were cut back, 4 bases at V and 4 bases at J, with 14 bases in the middle. CDR1 is SGDLS and CDR2 is YYNGEE in the germline V gene. This CDR3 has 14 residues. CDR3 nucleotide sequence: TGTGCCAGCAGCACTGGAAGATCCTTAGAGACCCAGTACTTC. It codes for CASSTGRSLETQYF.

The genes are TRBV6-2 or TRBV6-3 and TRBJ2-1, with 9 positions matching TRBD2. This CDR3 contains 16 residues. From germline, CDR1 is MNHEY and CDR2 SVGEGT. V lost 5 bases and J lost 0; bases outside the gene matches: 5. CDR3 sequence: CASSKSGGSSYNEQFF. The CDR3 region has the DNA TGTGCCAGCAGTAAAAGCGGGGGGAGCTCCTACAATGAGCAGTTCTTC.

V gene TRBV9 combines with J gene TRBJ2-7; D might be TRBD2 (7 bases). The V end was cut by 0 bases, the J end by 2 bases, with 15 bases between. The germline CDR1 and CDR2 sequences are SGDLS and YYNGEE. The CDR3 spans 16 residues. The DNA for the CDR3 is TGTGCCAGCAGCGTAGGAGAGGGCGGGGGCACCTACGAGCAGTACTTC. It encodes CASSVGEGGGTYEQYF.